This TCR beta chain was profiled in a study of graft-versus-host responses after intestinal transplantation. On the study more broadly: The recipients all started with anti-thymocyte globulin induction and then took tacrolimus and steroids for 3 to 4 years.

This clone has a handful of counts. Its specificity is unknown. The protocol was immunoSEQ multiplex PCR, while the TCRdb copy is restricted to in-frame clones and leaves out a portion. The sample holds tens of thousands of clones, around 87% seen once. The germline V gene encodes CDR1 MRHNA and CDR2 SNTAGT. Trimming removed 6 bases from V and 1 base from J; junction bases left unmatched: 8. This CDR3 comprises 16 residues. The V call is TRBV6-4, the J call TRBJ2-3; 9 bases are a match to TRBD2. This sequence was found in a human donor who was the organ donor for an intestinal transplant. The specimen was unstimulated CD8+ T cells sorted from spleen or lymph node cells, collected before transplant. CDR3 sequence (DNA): TGTGCCAGCAGCCTTGCGGGGGGGCGTGGCACAGATACGCAGTATTTT. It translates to CASSLAGGRGTDTQYF.